This TCR beta chain came from a study of blood T cell repertoires in COVID-19. Measured with immunoSEQ multiplex PCR; TCRdb has only the in-frame clones, and not every one. The sample carries under 300,000 clones, 89% recorded once. Germline V CDR1 and CDR2: SNHLY, FYNNEI. V lost 4 bases and J lost 7, with 13 bases in between. The CDR3 runs 13 residues. The gene calls are TRBV2 and TRBJ1-2; a weak D match, TRBD1 (6 bases). The TCR originated in a woman between 40 and 50 years old who had recovered from COVID-19. The sample comprised PBMCs or T cells enriched from blood (not recorded which). The CDR3 reads CASSGGQGIGYTF. DNA of the CDR3: TGTGCCAGCAGTGGGGGGCAGGGTATTGGCTACACCTTC.